This T cell receptor beta chain was observed in a study of T cell responses to AZD1222 COVID-19 vaccine. Study as a whole: Pooling of second doses given at about 4 or about 12 weeks was done.

Profiled with immunoSEQ multiplex PCR; TCRdb holds only in-frame clones, not every one. The sample contains tens of thousands of clones, over 75% of which appear only once. Study findings and constraints: Among the donors, most were white British and more were female, and clonal diversity was possibly underestimated. Samples come after the peak T cell response, not at day 14. Seropositive AZD1222 recipients at baseline numbered only 5 to 7.

There are 17 residues in the CDR3. The germline V and J ends were trimmed by 5 bases and 5 bases, with 23 bases remaining between them. Germline V gene sequence: CDR1 MNHEY, CDR2 SVGEGT. A note on this clone: Its antigen is still unknown.

Sequencing was performed on peripheral blood, taken on day 0 of AZD1222 vaccination. The sequence derives from an adult in good health. The V call is TRBV6-2 or TRBV6-3, the J call TRBJ2-3; the D gene is possibly TRBD2 (6 bases). CDR3 DNA: TGTGCCAGCAGTCCCCCGGGACTCGTCTTTGAGATAGATACGCAGTATTTT. It codes for CASSPPGLVFEIDTQYF.